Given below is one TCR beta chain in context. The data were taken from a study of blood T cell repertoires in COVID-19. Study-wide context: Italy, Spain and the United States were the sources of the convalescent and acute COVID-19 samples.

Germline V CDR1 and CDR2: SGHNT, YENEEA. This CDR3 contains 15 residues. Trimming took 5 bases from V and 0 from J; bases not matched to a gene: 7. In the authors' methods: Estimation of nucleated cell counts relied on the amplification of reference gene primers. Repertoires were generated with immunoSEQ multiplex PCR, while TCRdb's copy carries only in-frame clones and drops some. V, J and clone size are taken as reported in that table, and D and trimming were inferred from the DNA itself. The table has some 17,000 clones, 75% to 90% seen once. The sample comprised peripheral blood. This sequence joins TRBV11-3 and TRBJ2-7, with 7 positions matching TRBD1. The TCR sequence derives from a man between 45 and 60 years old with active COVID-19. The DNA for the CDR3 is TGTGCCAGCAGCCCCCTGACAGGGAACTCCTACGAGCAGTACTTC. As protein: CASSPLTGNSYEQYF.